This T cell receptor delta chain was documented in a study of Vδ1+ human thymocytes. Trimming took off 2 bases at V and 0 bases at J, with 19 bases between the two ends. Per the germline V gene, CDR1 is TSWWSYY and CDR2 is QGS. There are 18 residues in the CDR3. RNA was extracted from the cells and then reverse transcribed. CDR3 amplicons came from multiplex PCR with pooled V-gene forward and constant-region reverse primers. TCRdb re-identified clones in the multiplex PCR reads via CATT. The sample includes about 75,000 delta-chain clones, around 35% of them seen just once. After alphabeta T cell depletion, CD3+ Vdelta1+ Vdelta2- thymocytes were sorted. Study observations and caveats: Many TRG clonotypes were shared between donors; TRD repertoires were essentially private. Highly polyclonal TRG and TRD repertoires with Gaussian CDR3 length distributions appeared in thymus. Thymic delta-chain repertoires held approximately 20% Vdelta2 sequences and few Vdelta3, despite high sort purity.

This clone has a handful of counts. The antigen is undetermined. The sample comprised Vdelta1+ gamma-delta thymocytes from the thymus. Specified subset: FACS-sorted CD3+ TCRalphabeta- TCRVdelta1+ TCRVdelta2- thymocytes. The J gene is TRDJ1, the V gene TRDV1, with D hard to call. This TCR came from a boy under two years old who had congenital heart surgery. The DNA for the CDR3 is TGTGCTCTTGGGGAATTTCCCCACGTCATCAGGTACACCGATAAACTCATCTTT. Residues: CALGEFPHVIRYTDKLIF.